The 14 T cell receptor beta chains below all came from one sample that was sequenced in a study of T cells after yellow fever vaccination. A single record per CDR3 protein comes from TCRdb applying MiXCR to the 5' RACE reads. The data show 500,000 to 650,000 distinct CDR3 sequences, roughly 12% seen once. The source was PBMCs, collected on the day of the yellow fever booster vaccination. These receptors all stem from a young man who received the YFV17D yellow fever vaccine.

This clonotype came up a few times. The rearrangement uses TRBV27 and TRBJ2-7; TRBD2 matches at 12 bases. The CDR3 loop spans 17 amino acids. The germline gives CDR1 MNHEY, CDR2 SMNVEV (reference sequence). V dropped 6 bases and J dropped 0; count of bases not matched to a gene: 9. The CDR3 spells CASRLAGGRFSSYEQYF. The CDR3 coding sequence is TGTGCCAGCAGGCTAGCGGGAGGGCGATTTAGCTCCTACGAGCAGTACTTC.

This clonotype has a count of ten or more. The V and J genes are TRBV29-1 and TRBJ2-7; 7 positions agree with TRBD2. J lost 11 bases, V lost 3 bases, and 19 bases had no gene match. The length of the CDR3 is 15 residues. Germline loops: CDR1 SQVTM, CDR2 ANQGSEA. The CDR3 nucleotides read TGCAGCGTTGAGATAGCGGGCACGACGGGCGGCGTGGAGTACTTC. The encoded protein is CSVEIAGTTGGVEYF.

The table lists this clonotype with many counts. The chain employs TRBV12-3 or TRBV12-4 and TRBJ2-4; D might be TRBD1 or TRBD2, each matching 6 bases. The CDR3 has 13 residues. The germline V and J ends were trimmed by 4 bases and 11 bases, with 15 bases remaining between them. The CDR3 coding sequence is TGTGCCAGCAGTTGGGAGGCCAGGGGCGTTCAGTACTTC. It translates to CASSWEARGVQYF.

The V gene is TRBV2, the J gene TRBJ2-5; 10 bases fit TRBD2. The junction had 12 bases not matched to a gene; V was cut back by 7 bases and J by 4 bases. The germline V gene has CDR1 SNHLY and CDR2 FYNNEI. CDR3 size: 16 residues. The CDR3 DNA follows: TGTGCCAGCACCAGGGAGCGGGAGGGCGGACTAGAGACCCAGTACTTC. Translating it yields CASTREREGGLETQYF.

The chain combines TRBV7-2 with TRBJ2-7, with D possibly matching TRBD2 (6 bases). V dropped 5 bases and J dropped 2 bases, with 16 bases sitting between them. Germline-derived CDR1 and CDR2 are SGHTA and FQGNSA. The CDR3 extends over 15 amino acids. In nucleotides, the CDR3 is TGTGCCAGCAGCGCTCAGGCGGGGTTAACCTACGAGCAGTACTTC. This sequence encodes CASSAQAGLTYEQYF.

This clonotype was counted between two and nine times. The rearrangement joins TRBV12-5 to TRBJ2-3; tentative D call: TRBD2 (6 bases). Per germline, CDR1 LGHNT and CDR2 FRNRAP. V was shortened by 2 bases and J by 6 bases, with 12 bases between the two germline ends. The CDR3 is 14 residues long. This chain's CDR3 is CASGLRETGDTQYF. The CDR3 nucleotides read TGTGCTAGTGGTTTGCGGGAGACTGGTGATACGCAGTATTTT.

The CDR3 sequence is CASSLGGDTYNEQFF. The CDR3 DNA sequence: TGTGCCAGCAGCTTAGGTGGGGACACGTACAATGAGCAGTTCTTC. V is TRBV11-2 and J is TRBJ2-1; the D gene is possibly TRBD1 (6 bases). V was shortened by 1 base and J by 4 bases, with 11 bases between the two germline ends. This CDR3 comprises 15 residues. The germline CDR1 and CDR2 sequences are SGHAT and FQNNGV.

This clonotype occurred a few times. V usage is TRBV20-1 and J usage is TRBJ2-7, with TRBD2 matching over 12 bases. Germline V gives CDR1 DFQATT, CDR2 SNEGSKA (reference sequence). V trimming: 7 bases; J trimming: 6 bases; junction bases outside the gene matches: 4. The CDR3 length is 12 residues. The DNA of the CDR3 is TGCAGTGGACCGGGACTAGCGGGCGAGCAGTACTTC. Translated, it gives CSGPGLAGEQYF.

This chain connects TRBV7-9 to TRBJ2-7; 14 nucleotides match TRBD2. The CDR3 loop spans 17 amino acids. Germline V gene sequence: CDR1 SEHNR, CDR2 FQNEAQ (reference sequence). J was trimmed by 7 bases and V by 5 bases; bases with no gene match: 13. The CDR3 nucleotides read TGTGCCAGCAGCCTCAACCCGACTAGCGGGAGGGCAGATGAGCAGTACTTC. As protein: CASSLNPTSGRADEQYF.

This clonotype was found a few times. This chain connects TRBV7-2 to TRBJ2-7; 7 bases fit TRBD1. The V gene's germline CDR1 is SGHTA and CDR2 FQGNSA. CDR3 length: 15 residues. With V trimmed by 3 bases and J by 0 bases, 5 bases remained unmatched. CDR3 nucleotide sequence: TGTGCCAGCAGCTTCGGACAGGCGACCTCCTACGAGCAGTACTTC. Its translation: CASSFGQATSYEQYF.

This chain connects TRBV10-3 to TRBJ1-5; D possibly corresponds to TRBD1 (6 bases). The CDR3 is made up of 14 amino acids. Germline CDR1 is ENHRY and CDR2 is SYGVKD. The germline V and J ends were trimmed by 3 bases and 2 bases, with 8 bases remaining between them. CDR3 DNA: TGTGCCATCAGTGAACAGGGAGGCAATCAGCCCCAGCATTTT. It is translated as CAISEQGGNQPQHF.

This clonotype was counted ten times or more. V is TRBV5-5 and J is TRBJ2-3, with D hard to call. Between the trimmed V and J ends, which lost 5 bases and 6 bases, there was a span of 19 bases. The CDR3 runs 15 residues. The germline gives CDR1 SGHKS, CDR2 YYEKEE (reference sequence). The DNA for the CDR3 is TGTGCCAGCAGTTCATATGGGCAGTCCGGGGATACGCAGTATTTT. Protein product: CASSSYGQSGDTQYF.

The rearrangement joins TRBV6-1 to TRBJ1-5, with a possible D match to TRBD1 (5 bases). The ends were cut back, 6 bases at V and 0 bases at J, with 12 bases in the middle. Germline V lookup: CDR1 MNHNS, CDR2 SASEGT. This CDR3 is built from 15 residues. The CDR3 reads CASRGTGTSNQPQHF. The CDR3 DNA is TGTGCCAGCAGGGGAACCGGGACTAGCAATCAGCCCCAGCATTTT.

In nucleotides, the CDR3 is TGCAGTGTTCGCGCGGGAGGGGCGGGGGATACGCAGTATTTT. Its protein product is CSVRAGGAGDTQYF. The V and J genes are TRBV20-1 and TRBJ2-3; 9 nucleotides match TRBD2. Germline V lookup: CDR1 DFQATT, CDR2 SNEGSKA (reference sequence). J lost 6 bases, V lost 7 bases, and 11 bases had no gene match. CDR3 length equals 14 residues.